Listed below are T cell receptor beta chains from one sample, sequenced in a study of blood T cell repertoires in COVID-19. TCRdb keeps only in-frame clones here, not all; method: immunoSEQ multiplex PCR. This table has about 400,000 clones, roughly 90% appearing once. The specimen sequenced was peripheral blood. Every receptor here comes from a man in his forties with acute or convalescent COVID-19. Both conserved end residues are part of each CDR3. Each record gives: J gene, V gene, D gene, CDR3 DNA, CDR3 protein. The D gene is left open where the match is weak.

j_gene: TRBJ2-1
v_gene: TRBV6-5
d_gene: TRBD2
CDR3nt: TGTGCCAGCAGTTACTCGATGGGGAGGGCTAATGAGCAGTTCTTC
CDR3aa: CASSYSMGRANEQFF

j_gene: TRBJ2-7
v_gene: TRBV27
d_gene: TRBD1
CDR3nt: TGTGCCAGCAGTTCGGGCAGGGGGTACTACGAGCAGTACTTC
CDR3aa: CASSSGRGYYEQYF

j_gene: TRBJ1-4
v_gene: TRBV11-2
d_gene: TRBD1
CDR3nt: TGTGCCAGCAGCTGGAGGACAGGTGCCAATGAAAAACTGTTTTTT
CDR3aa: CASSWRTGANEKLFF

j_gene: TRBJ1-1
v_gene: TRBV11-2
d_gene: .
CDR3nt: TGTGCCAGCAGCTTCCCCGGAGCAGGGGCACTGAACACTGAAGCTTTCTTT
CDR3aa: CASSFPGAGALNTEAFF

j_gene: TRBJ2-3
v_gene: TRBV2
d_gene: .
CDR3nt: TGTGCCAGCGGAGACGGAGATACGCAGTATTTT
CDR3aa: CASGDGDTQYF

j_gene: TRBJ1-1
v_gene: TRBV2
d_gene: .
CDR3nt: TGTGCCAGCAGTTTCAGGGTAGAGACTGAAGCTTTCTTT
CDR3aa: CASSFRVETEAFF

j_gene: TRBJ2-1
v_gene: TRBV28
d_gene: .
CDR3nt: TGTGCCAGCCGCCTTCGGCAGTTTTCGGGCAATGAGCAGTTCTTC
CDR3aa: CASRLRQFSGNEQFF

j_gene: TRBJ1-1
v_gene: TRBV28
d_gene: .
CDR3nt: TGTGCCAGCAGTTACCAGTACACTGAAGCTTTCTTT
CDR3aa: CASSYQYTEAFF

j_gene: TRBJ1-1
v_gene: TRBV6-2/TRBV6-3
d_gene: .
CDR3nt: TGTGCCAGCAGTTACCCCCGTGCGGGGACCGACCCTATGAACACTGAAGCTTTCTTT
CDR3aa: CASSYPRAGTDPMNTEAFF

j_gene: TRBJ1-5
v_gene: TRBV19
d_gene: .
CDR3nt: TGTGCCAGTACCCCGGGGGGGCTCAGCAATCAGCCCCAGCATTTT
CDR3aa: CASTPGGLSNQPQHF

j_gene: TRBJ1-1
v_gene: TRBV19
d_gene: .
CDR3nt: TGTGCCAGTAGTATATGGGGGGACACTGAAGCTTTCTTT
CDR3aa: CASSIWGDTEAFF

j_gene: TRBJ1-2
v_gene: TRBV27
d_gene: TRBD1
CDR3nt: TGTGCCAGCAGCCCCGGACAGGGGGCCTATGGCTACACCTTC
CDR3aa: CASSPGQGAYGYTF

j_gene: TRBJ2-1
v_gene: TRBV27
d_gene: TRBD2
CDR3nt: TGTGCCAGCAGCAAGTCTTACCCGGGACTAGCGGGCGGTGAGCAGTTCTTC
CDR3aa: CASSKSYPGLAGGEQFF